The 17 T cell receptor beta chains in this list originate from one sample, sequenced in a study of shared clonotypes between healthy human individuals. Measured with immunoSEQ multiplex PCR; TCRdb has only the in-frame clones, and not every one. Among around 2.5 million clones listed, over 85% were seen once. Sequencing used naive CD4+ T cells from PBMCs. As for subset: CD45RA+ positively selected. These receptors all stem from a man between 18 and 35 years old in good health. Some clones in this sample may be carry-over from other donors' samples.

The chain recombines TRBV13 with TRBJ2-7; 11 bases align to TRBD2. The CDR3 is 17 amino acids. Germline V gene sequence: CDR1 PRHDT, CDR2 FYEKMQ (reference sequence). Trimming took 0 bases from V and 4 from J; bases not matched to a gene: 8. DNA for the CDR3: TGTGCCAGCAGCTTAGGCCGGCTAGCGGGAGGAACTTACGAGCAGTACTTC. Residues: CASSLGRLAGGTYEQYF. Variable domain in full (rest from reference TRBV13 and TRBJ2-7): AAGVIQSPRHLIKEKRETATLKCYPIPRHDTVYWYQQGPGQDPQFLISFYEKMQSDKGSIPDRFSAQQFSDYHSELNMSSLELGDSALYFCASSLGRLAGGTYEQYFGPGTRLTVT.

This clone has only one observation. The gene calls are TRBV18 and TRBJ2-7; TRBD1 aligns across 7 bases. The CDR3 length is 14 residues. In germline, CDR1 is KGHSH, CDR2 LQKENI. The V segment lost 2 bases and the J segment 2 bases; nucleotides outside the gene matches: 3. CDR3 in DNA: TGTGCCAGCTCACCAAAAGGGACAGCCTACGAGCAGTACTTC. Protein product: CASSPKGTAYEQYF.

V is TRBV9 and J is TRBJ2-7, with a tentative D call TRBD2 (5 bases). Germline V lookup: CDR1 SGDLS, CDR2 YYNGEE. Trimming stripped 4 bases from V and 0 bases from J, with 14 bases between. The CDR3 runs 15 residues. Here the CDR3 reads CASSTRDSLSYEQYF. CDR3 nucleotides: TGTGCCAGCAGCACGAGGGATTCTCTCTCCTACGAGCAGTACTTC.

Only one count was recorded for this clone. The chain employs TRBV5-1 and TRBJ2-7; tentative D call: TRBD2 (5 bases). V lost 0 bases, J lost 2 bases, and 12 bases lay in between. CDR3 length: 15 residues. Germline values: CDR1 SGHRS, CDR2 YFSETQ. The CDR3 here is CASSLGGLDAYEQYF. The CDR3 nucleotides read TGCGCCAGCAGCTTGGGAGGGCTAGACGCCTACGAGCAGTACTTC.

This chain joins TRBV5-4 and TRBJ2-3, with 13 positions matching TRBD2. The CDR3 spans 16 residues. Germline values: CDR1 SGHNT, CDR2 YYREEE (reference sequence). Losses at the gene ends were 3 bases for V and 6 bases for J; bases not matched to a gene: 7. The CDR3: CASSSRTSGSRDTQYF. As DNA, the CDR3 is TGTGCCAGCAGCTCGCGGACTAGCGGGAGCCGGGATACGCAGTATTTT.

V is TRBV5-1 and J is TRBJ2-3; D is undetermined. The CDR3 length is 14 residues. The germline gives CDR1 SGHRS, CDR2 YFSETQ. V was trimmed by 4 bases and J by 2 bases, leaving 11 bases between them. The CDR3 DNA follows: TGCGCCAGCAGCCTCCCCATGCCCACAGATACGCAGTATTTT. This translates into CASSLPMPTDTQYF.

This rearrangement joins TRBV5-6 to TRBJ2-5, with D possibly being TRBD1 (6 bases). Trimming stripped 4 bases from V and 6 bases from J, with 22 bases between. Germline CDR1 is SGHDT and CDR2 is YYEEEE. There are 16 residues in the CDR3. The CDR3 nucleotides are TGTGCCAGCAGCGGAGGCAGGGGACCCGGGATCCAGACCCAGTACTTC. The encoded protein is CASSGGRGPGIQTQYF.

The CDR3 sequence: CASSHPDGEQFF. CDR3 nucleotides: TGTGCCAGCAGCCATCCGGACGGCGAGCAGTTCTTC. The chain recombines TRBV5-4 with TRBJ2-1, with no clear D. This CDR3 comprises 12 residues. V was shortened by 4 bases and J by 10 bases, with 12 bases between the two germline ends. Per germline, CDR1 SGHNT and CDR2 YYREEE (reference sequence).

CDR3 amino acids: CASSLDGGSPEQYF. The CDR3, as DNA: TGTGCCAGTTCGCTGGACGGGGGCTCCCCAGAGCAGTACTTC. The gene calls are TRBV2 and TRBJ2-7; either TRBD1 or TRBD2 may fit D (6 bases each). Trimming took off 9 bases at V and 7 bases at J, with 22 bases between the two ends. This CDR3 is 14 amino acids long. The germline V gene has CDR1 SNHLY and CDR2 FYNNEI.

The chain joins TRBV6-1 to TRBJ1-4, with D maybe TRBD1 (5 bases). Germline V lookup: CDR1 MNHNS, CDR2 SASEGT. The CDR3 has 14 amino acids. V was trimmed by 10 bases and J by 3 bases, leaving 15 bases between them. The CDR3 DNA follows: TGTGCCACCGATATTGGGGCGGCTAATGAAAAACTGTTTTTT. It yields the protein CATDIGAANEKLFF.

This clone was seen only once. The chain couples TRBV9 to TRBJ2-7; TRBD1 matches 10 bases. V dropped 4 bases and J dropped 6; count of bases not matched to a gene: 10. The CDR3 consists of 15 residues. The germline V gene has CDR1 SGDLS and CDR2 YYNGEE. The CDR3 here is CASSSSSRDRGEQYF. The CDR3 DNA reads as TGTGCCAGCAGCTCAAGCTCCCGGGACAGGGGCGAGCAGTACTTC.

The chain joins TRBV2 to TRBJ2-7, with D maybe TRBD2 (6 bases). Germline V lookup: CDR1 SNHLY, CDR2 FYNNEI. The CDR3 is 14 residues long. V lost 4 bases to trimming and J lost 0 bases, with 10 bases between them. In nucleotides, the CDR3 is TGTGCCAGCAGTGGGGGGAGGAGCTCCTACGAGCAGTACTTC. This gives the protein CASSGGRSSYEQYF.

This sequence joins TRBV7-2 and TRBJ2-2; possible D gene TRBD2, 5 bases. Germline V CDR1 and CDR2: SGHTA, FQGNSA. CDR3 length: 16 residues. The ends were cut back, 5 bases at V and 8 bases at J, with 21 bases in the middle. The CDR3 protein is CASSPRSREGFGELFF. The CDR3 nucleotides are TGTGCCAGCAGCCCGCGCTCAAGAGAGGGATTTGGGGAGCTGTTTTTT.

The chain has TRBV28 and TRBJ2-2; D is possibly TRBD1 (5 bases). This CDR3 comprises 16 residues. CDR1 is MDHEN, CDR2 SYDVKM, per germline. Trimming cost V 3 bases and J 4 bases, with 15 bases left between them. The CDR3 bases are TGTGCCAGCAGTTTTGTGGCAGGGTGGAGCACCGGGGAGCTGTTTTTT. It specifies CASSFVAGWSTGELFF.

CDR3 in amino acids: CASSSSEEYWRGSDEQYF. The CDR3 DNA follows: TGTGCCAGCAGCTCATCGGAGGAGTATTGGCGTGGGTCGGACGAGCAGTACTTC. This rearrangement joins TRBV11-2 to TRBJ2-7, with D tentatively TRBD2 (5 bases). V lost 4 bases and J 5 bases, leaving 27 bases between the germline ends. Germline loops: CDR1 SGHAT, CDR2 FQNNGV. This CDR3 region has 18 residues.

The chain carries TRBV4-2 and TRBJ2-1; D not certain. Trimming removed 1 base at V and 2 bases at J, with 12 bases between. CDR1 and CDR2 (germline): LGHNA, YNFKEQ. CDR3 length: 16 amino acids. CDR3 sequence (DNA): TGTGCCAGCAGCCAAGGACTGTTAGTCACCTACAATGAGCAGTTCTTC. This translates into CASSQGLLVTYNEQFF.

The chain links TRBV18 to TRBJ2-5; D may be TRBD1 (6 bases). From germline, CDR1 is KGHSH and CDR2 LQKENI. The CDR3 contains 14 residues. Trimming removed 6 bases from V and 2 bases from J, with 13 bases in between. The CDR3 here is CASSPNRAQETQYF. DNA for the CDR3: TGTGCCAGCTCCCCAAACAGGGCTCAAGAGACCCAGTACTTC.